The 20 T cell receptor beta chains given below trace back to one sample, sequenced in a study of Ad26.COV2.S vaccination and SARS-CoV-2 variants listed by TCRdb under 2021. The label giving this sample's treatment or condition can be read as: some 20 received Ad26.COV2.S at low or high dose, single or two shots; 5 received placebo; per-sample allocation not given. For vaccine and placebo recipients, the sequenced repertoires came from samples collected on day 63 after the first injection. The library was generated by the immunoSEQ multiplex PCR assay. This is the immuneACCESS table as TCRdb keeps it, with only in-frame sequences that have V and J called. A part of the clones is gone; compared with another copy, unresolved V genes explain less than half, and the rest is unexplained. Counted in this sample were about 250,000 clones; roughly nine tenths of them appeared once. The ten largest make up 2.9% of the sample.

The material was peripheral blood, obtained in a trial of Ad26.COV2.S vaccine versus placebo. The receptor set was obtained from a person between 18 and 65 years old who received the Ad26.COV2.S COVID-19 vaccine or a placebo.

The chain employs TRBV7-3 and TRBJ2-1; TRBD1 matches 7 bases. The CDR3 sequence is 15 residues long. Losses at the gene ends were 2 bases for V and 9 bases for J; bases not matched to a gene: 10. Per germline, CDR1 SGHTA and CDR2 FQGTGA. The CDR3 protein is CASSLEGAGLGEQFF. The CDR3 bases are TGTGCCAGCAGCTTAGAGGGGGCCGGCCTTGGTGAGCAGTTCTTC.

CDR3 amino acids: CASSSGTGGHWPQHF. CDR3 DNA sequence: TGTGCCAGCAGTTCCGGGACAGGGGGGCATTGGCCCCAGCATTTT. The rearrangement links TRBV5-6 to TRBJ1-5, with TRBD1 identical over 11 bases. This CDR3 comprises 15 residues. The junction had 10 bases not matched to a gene; V was cut back by 5 bases and J by 9 bases. Germline V CDR1 and CDR2: SGHDT, YYEEEE.

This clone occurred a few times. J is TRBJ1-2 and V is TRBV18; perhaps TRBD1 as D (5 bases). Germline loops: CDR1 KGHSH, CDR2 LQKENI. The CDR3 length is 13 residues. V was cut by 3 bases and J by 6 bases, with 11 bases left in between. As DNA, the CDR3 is TGTGCCAGCTCACCGGGGACCAGGGATGGCTACACCTTC. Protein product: CASSPGTRDGYTF.

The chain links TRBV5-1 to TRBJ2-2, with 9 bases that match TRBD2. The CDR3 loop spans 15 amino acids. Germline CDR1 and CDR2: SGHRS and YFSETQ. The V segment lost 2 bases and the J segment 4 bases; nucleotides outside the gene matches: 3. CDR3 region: CASSFPSGVTGELFF. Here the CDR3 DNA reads TGCGCCAGCAGCTTCCCTAGCGGGGTCACCGGGGAGCTGTTTTTT.

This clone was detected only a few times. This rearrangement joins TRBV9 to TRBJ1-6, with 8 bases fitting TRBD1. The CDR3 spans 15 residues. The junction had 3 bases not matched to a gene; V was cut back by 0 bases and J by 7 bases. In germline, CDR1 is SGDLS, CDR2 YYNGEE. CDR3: CASSVEGQGNSPLHF. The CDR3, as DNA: TGTGCCAGCAGCGTAGAAGGACAGGGAAATTCACCCCTCCACTTT.

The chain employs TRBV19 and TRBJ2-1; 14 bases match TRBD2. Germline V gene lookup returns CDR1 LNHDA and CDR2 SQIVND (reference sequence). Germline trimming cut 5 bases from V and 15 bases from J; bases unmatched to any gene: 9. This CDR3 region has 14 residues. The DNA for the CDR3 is TGTGCCAGTAGTCCGGGACTAGCGGGAGAAGTGCGGTTCTTC. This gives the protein CASSPGLAGEVRFF.

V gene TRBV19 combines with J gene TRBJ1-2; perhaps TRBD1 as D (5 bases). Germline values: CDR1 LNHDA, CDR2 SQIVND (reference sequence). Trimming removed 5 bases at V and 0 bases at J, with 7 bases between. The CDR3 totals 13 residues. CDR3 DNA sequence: TGTGCCAGTAGTTCGGGGGCTAACTATGGCTACACCTTC. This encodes CASSSGANYGYTF.

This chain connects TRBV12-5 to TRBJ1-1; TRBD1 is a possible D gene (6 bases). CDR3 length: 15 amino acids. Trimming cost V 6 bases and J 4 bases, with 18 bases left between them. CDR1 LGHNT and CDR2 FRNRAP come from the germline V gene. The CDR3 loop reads CASGAGTGRTTEAFF. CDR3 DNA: TGTGCTAGTGGCGCTGGAACAGGGCGGACCACTGAAGCTTTCTTT.

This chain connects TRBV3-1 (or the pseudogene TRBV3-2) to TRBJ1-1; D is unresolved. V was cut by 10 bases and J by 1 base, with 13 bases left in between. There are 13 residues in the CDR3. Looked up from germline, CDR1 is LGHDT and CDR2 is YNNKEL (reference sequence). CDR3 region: CATRKGPNTEAFF. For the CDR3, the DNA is TGTGCCACCCGGAAAGGCCCGAACACTGAAGCTTTCTTT.

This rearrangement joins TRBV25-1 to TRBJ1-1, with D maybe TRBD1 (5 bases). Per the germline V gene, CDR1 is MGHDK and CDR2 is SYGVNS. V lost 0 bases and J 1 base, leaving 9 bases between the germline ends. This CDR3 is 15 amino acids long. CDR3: CASSEYRGKNTEAFF. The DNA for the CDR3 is TGTGCCAGCAGTGAATATAGGGGCAAGAACACTGAAGCTTTCTTT.

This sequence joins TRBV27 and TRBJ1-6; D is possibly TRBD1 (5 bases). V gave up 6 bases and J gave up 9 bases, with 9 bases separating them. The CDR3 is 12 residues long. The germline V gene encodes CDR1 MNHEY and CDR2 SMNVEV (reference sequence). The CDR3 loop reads CASRDTTSPLHF. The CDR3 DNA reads TGTGCCAGCAGGGACACAACTTCACCCCTCCACTTT.

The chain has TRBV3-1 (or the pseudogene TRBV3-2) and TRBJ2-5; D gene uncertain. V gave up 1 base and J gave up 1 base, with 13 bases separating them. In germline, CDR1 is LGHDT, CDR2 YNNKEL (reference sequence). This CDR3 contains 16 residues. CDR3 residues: CASSQVTSSPQETQYF. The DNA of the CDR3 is TGTGCCAGCAGCCAAGTTACCTCCTCCCCCCAAGAGACCCAGTACTTC.

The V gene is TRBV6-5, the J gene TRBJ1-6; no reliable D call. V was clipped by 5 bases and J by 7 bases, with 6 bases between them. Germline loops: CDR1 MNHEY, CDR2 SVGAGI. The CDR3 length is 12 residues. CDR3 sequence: CASSIRNSPLHF. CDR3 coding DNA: TGTGCCAGCAGTATCCGGAATTCACCCCTCCACTTT.

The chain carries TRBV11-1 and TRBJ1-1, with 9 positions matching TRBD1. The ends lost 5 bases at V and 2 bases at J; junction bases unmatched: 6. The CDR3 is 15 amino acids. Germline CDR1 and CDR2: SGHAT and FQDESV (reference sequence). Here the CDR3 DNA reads TGTGCCAGCAGCGTCACAGGGGGCCGAAACACTGAAGCTTTCTTT. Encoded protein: CASSVTGGRNTEAFF.

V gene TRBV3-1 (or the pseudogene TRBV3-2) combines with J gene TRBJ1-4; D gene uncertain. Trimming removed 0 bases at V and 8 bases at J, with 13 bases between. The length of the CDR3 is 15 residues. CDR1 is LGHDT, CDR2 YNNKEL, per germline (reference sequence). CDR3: CASSQDLAHGEKLFF. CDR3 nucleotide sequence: TGTGCCAGCAGCCAAGATCTTGCCCATGGGGAAAAACTGTTTTTT.

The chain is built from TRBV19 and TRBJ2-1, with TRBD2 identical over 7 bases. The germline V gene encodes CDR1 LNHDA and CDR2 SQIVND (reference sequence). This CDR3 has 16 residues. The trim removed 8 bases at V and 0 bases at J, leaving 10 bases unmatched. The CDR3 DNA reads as TGTGCCAGTCACGCCCGCGGGAGTGGCTCCTACAATGAGCAGTTCTTC. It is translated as CASHARGSGSYNEQFF.

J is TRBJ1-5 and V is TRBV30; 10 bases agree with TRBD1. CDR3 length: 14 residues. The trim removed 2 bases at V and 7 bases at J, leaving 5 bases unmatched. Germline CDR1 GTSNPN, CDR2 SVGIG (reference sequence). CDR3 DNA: TGTGCCTGGAGTCTGGGACAGGGGCTACAGCCCCAGCATTTT. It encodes CAWSLGQGLQPQHF.

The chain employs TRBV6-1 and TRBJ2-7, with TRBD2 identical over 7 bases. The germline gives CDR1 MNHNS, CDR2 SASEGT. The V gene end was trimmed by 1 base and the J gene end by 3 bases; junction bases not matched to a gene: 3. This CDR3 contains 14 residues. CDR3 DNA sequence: TGTGCCAGCAGTGAAGGGTCTAGCGGCTACGAGCAGTACGTC. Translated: CASSEGSSGYEQYV.

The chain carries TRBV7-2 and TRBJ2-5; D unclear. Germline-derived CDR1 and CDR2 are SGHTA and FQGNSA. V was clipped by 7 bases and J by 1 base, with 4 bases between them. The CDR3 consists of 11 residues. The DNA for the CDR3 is TGTGCCAGCATCACCCAAGAGACCCAGTACTTC. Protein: CASITQETQYF.

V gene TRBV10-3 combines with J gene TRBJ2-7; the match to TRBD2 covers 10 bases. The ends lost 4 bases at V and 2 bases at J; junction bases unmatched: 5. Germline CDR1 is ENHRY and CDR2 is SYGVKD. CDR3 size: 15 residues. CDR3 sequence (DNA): TGTGCCATCAGTGGGAGCGGGGGGGCTACCTACGAGCAGTACTTC. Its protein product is CAISGSGGATYEQYF.